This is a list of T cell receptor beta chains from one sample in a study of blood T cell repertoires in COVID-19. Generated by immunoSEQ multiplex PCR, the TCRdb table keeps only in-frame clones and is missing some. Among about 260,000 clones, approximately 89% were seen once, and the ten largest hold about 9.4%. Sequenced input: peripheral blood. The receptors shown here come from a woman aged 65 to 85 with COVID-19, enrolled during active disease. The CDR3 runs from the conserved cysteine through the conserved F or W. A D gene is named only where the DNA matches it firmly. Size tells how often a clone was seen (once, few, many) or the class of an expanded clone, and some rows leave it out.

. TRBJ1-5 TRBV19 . CASSISHLDRFGQPQHF TGTGCCAGTAGTATATCCCATCTTGACAGGTTCGGGCAGCCCCAGCATTTT
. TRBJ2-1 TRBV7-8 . CASSLGDIYNEQFF TGTGCCAGCAGCTTAGGGGACATCTACAATGAGCAGTTCTTC
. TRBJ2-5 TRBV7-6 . CASSQDGEVGETQYF TGTGCCAGCAGCCAAGATGGGGAGGTGGGAGAGACCCAGTACTTC
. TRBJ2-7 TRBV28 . CASSAGASYEQYF TGTGCCAGCAGTGCAGGGGCCTCCTACGAGCAGTACTTC
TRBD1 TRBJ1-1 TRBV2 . CASSVGGGDTEAFF TGTGCCAGCAGTGTAGGGGGCGGTGACACTGAAGCTTTCTTT
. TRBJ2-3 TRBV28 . CASKKGRDTQYF TGTGCCAGCAAAAAGGGGCGGGATACGCAGTATTTT
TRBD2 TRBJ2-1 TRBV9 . CASSVDGGSFDEQFF TGTGCCAGCAGCGTAGATGGCGGGAGCTTCGATGAGCAGTTCTTC
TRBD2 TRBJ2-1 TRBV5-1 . CASSYTSDTYNEQFF TGCGCCAGCAGCTACACTAGCGACACCTACAATGAGCAGTTCTTC
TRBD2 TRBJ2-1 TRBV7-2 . CASSSTAGHSYNEQFF TGTGCCAGCAGCTCTACAGCGGGGCACTCCTACAATGAGCAGTTCTTC
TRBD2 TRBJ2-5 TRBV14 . CASSQVAGGPETQYF TGTGCCAGCAGCCAAGTGGCGGGAGGCCCAGAGACCCAGTACTTC
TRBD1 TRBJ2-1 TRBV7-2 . CASSPRSGQYNEQFF TGTGCCAGCAGCCCTAGATCGGGACAGTACAATGAGCAGTTCTTC
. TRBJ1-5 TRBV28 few CASSLSARVNQPQHF TGTGCCAGCAGTTTATCGGCCAGGGTCAATCAGCCCCAGCATTTT
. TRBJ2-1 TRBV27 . CASSLTRAYNEQFF TGTGCCAGCAGTTTAACCAGGGCCTACAATGAGCAGTTCTTC
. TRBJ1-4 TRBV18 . CASSPFETLATNEKLFF TGTGCCAGCTCACCCTTTGAAACTCTGGCAACTAATGAAAAACTGTTTTTT
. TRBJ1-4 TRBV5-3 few CARSPNGPATNEKLFF TGTGCCAGAAGCCCCAATGGGCCCGCAACTAATGAAAAACTGTTTTTT
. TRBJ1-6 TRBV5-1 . CASSLTSSYNSPLHF TGCGCCAGCAGCTTGACAAGCTCCTATAATTCACCCCTCCACTTT
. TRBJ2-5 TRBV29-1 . CSVDGGVETQYF TGCAGCGTTGACGGCGGGGTGGAGACCCAGTACTTC
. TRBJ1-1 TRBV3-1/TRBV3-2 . CASSHSGNTEAFF TGTGCCAGCAGCCATTCGGGGAACACTGAAGCTTTCTTT
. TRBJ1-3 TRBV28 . CASRSWGQGDGNTIYF TGTGCCAGCAGGTCTTGGGGGCAGGGTGACGGAAACACCATATATTTT
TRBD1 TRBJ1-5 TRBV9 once CASSGPGTGFHPQHF TGTGCCAGCAGCGGACCCGGGACAGGGTTTCACCCCCAGCATTTT
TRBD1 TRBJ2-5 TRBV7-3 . CASSPGQGLRQETQYF TGTGCCAGCAGCCCAGGACAGGGGCTAAGGCAAGAGACCCAGTACTTC
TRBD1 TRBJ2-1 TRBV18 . CASSLRQGGNNEQFF TGTGCCAGCTCACTTAGACAGGGGGGAAACAATGAGCAGTTCTTC
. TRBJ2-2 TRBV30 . CAWRKDSRGTGELFF TGTGCCTGGCGAAAGGACAGCCGTGGCACCGGGGAGCTGTTTTTT
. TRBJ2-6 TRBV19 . CASSTGAGANVLTF TGTGCCAGTAGTACAGGGGCTGGGGCCAACGTCCTGACTTTC
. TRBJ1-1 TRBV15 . CATSRDYSENTEAFF TGTGCCACCAGCAGAGATTATAGCGAGAACACTGAAGCTTTCTTT
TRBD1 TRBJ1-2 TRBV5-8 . CASSLEGQGIYYGYTF TGTGCCAGCAGCTTGGAAGGACAGGGGATTTACTATGGCTACACCTTC
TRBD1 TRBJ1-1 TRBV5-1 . CASRDIQGAQAFF TGCGCCAGCAGGGATATTCAGGGGGCGCAAGCTTTCTTT
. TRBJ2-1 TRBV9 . CASSLQGLYNEQFF TGTGCCAGCAGCCTACAGGGTCTTTACAATGAGCAGTTCTTC
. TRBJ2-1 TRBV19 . CASSIVGTGHNEQFF TGTGCCAGTAGTATAGTCGGAACAGGACACAATGAGCAGTTCTTC
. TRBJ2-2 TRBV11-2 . CASGGHLNTGELFF TGTGCCAGCGGGGGACACTTAAACACCGGGGAGCTGTTTTTT
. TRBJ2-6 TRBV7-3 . CASSPSSGANVLTF TGTGCCAGCAGCCCGTCCTCTGGGGCCAACGTCCTGACTTTC
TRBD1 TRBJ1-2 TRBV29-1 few CTTWGQGHGYTF TGCACCACTTGGGGACAGGGACATGGCTACACCTTC
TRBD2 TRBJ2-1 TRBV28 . CATGRLAVNNEQFF TGTGCCACCGGGCGCCTAGCGGTAAACAATGAGCAGTTCTTC
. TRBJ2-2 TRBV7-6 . CASSPTGRSVGFTGELFF TGTGCCAGCAGTCCGACTGGCCGTTCGGTAGGATTCACCGGGGAGCTGTTTTTT
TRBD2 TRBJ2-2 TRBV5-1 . CASSMGRGGRGGGELFF TGCGCCAGCAGCATGGGCCGTGGCGGGAGAGGTGGCGGGGAGCTGTTTTTT
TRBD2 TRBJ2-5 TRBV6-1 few CASSEALAGVETQYF TGTGCCAGCAGTGAAGCACTAGCGGGGGTGGAGACCCAGTACTTC
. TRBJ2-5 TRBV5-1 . CASSLDAGYQETQYF TGCGCCAGCAGCTTGGATGCAGGTTACCAAGAGACCCAGTACTTC
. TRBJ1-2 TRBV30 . CAWRPQGIDGYTF TGTGCCTGGAGACCACAGGGAATCGATGGCTACACCTTC
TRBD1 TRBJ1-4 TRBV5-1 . CASSLVSGTVNEKLFF TGCGCCAGCAGCTTGGTTTCCGGGACAGTTAATGAAAAACTGTTTTTT
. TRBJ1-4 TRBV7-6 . CASSLQDATNEKLFF TGTGCCAGCAGCCTACAGGATGCAACTAATGAAAAACTGTTTTTT
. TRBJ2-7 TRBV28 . CASSTAPGVAYEQYF TGTGCCAGCAGCACCGCCCCCGGGGTAGCCTACGAGCAGTACTTC
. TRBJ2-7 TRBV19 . CASRNVGVQYEQYF TGTGCCAGTAGAAACGTCGGGGTTCAATACGAGCAGTACTTC
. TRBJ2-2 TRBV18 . CASSHKHQANTGELFF TGTGCCAGCTCACATAAACACCAGGCTAACACCGGGGAGCTGTTTTTT
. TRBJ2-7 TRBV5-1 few CASSLGSHYEQYF TGCGCCAGCAGCTTGGGGAGCCACTACGAGCAGTACTTC
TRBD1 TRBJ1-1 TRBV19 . CASSIRTGGPEAFF TGTGCCAGTAGTATCCGGACAGGGGGACCTGAAGCTTTCTTT
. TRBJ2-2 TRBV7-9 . CASSPWAAGNTGELFF TGTGCCAGCAGCCCCTGGGCAGCAGGGAACACCGGGGAGCTGTTTTTT
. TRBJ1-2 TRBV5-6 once CASSPPEAYGYTF TGTGCCAGCAGCCCCCCAGAGGCCTATGGCTACACCTTC
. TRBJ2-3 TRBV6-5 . CASRIAVSTDTQYF TGTGCCAGCAGGATAGCGGTTAGCACAGATACGCAGTATTTT
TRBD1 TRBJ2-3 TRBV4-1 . CASSRGQGAADTQYF TGCGCCAGCAGCCGAGGACAGGGGGCTGCAGATACGCAGTATTTT
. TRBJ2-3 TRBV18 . CASSPIAGKTDTQYF TGTGCCAGCTCACCAATCGCGGGAAAGACAGATACGCAGTATTTT
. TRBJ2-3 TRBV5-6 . CASSFAGEGADTQYF TGTGCCAGCAGCTTTGCGGGAGAGGGGGCAGATACGCAGTATTTT
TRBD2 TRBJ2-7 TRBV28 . CASPASGSREQYF TGTGCCAGCCCCGCTAGCGGGAGTCGCGAGCAGTACTTC
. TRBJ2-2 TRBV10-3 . CAISATPSGAAGELFF TGTGCCATCAGTGCAACCCCATCAGGGGCCGCTGGGGAGCTGTTTTTT
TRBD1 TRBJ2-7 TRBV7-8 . CASSLGWVKGQGNDEQYF TGTGCCAGCAGCTTAGGGTGGGTAAAGGGACAGGGAAACGACGAGCAGTACTTC
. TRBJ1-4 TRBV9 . CASSVGGDNEKLFF TGTGCCAGCAGCGTAGGGGGAGATAATGAAAAACTGTTTTTT